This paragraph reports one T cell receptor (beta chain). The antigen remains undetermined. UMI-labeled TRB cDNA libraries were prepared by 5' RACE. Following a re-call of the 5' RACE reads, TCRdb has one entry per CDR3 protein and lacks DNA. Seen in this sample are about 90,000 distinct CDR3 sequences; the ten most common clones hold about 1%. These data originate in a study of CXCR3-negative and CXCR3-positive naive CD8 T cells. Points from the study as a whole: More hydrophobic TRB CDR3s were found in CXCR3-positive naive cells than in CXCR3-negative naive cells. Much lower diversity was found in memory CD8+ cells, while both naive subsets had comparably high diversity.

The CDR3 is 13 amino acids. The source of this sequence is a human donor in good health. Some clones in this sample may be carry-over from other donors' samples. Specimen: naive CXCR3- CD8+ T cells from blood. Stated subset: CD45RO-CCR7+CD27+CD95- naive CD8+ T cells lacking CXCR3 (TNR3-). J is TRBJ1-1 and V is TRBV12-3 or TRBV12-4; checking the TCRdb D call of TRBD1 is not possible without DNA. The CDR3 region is CASRQQVSLEAFF.